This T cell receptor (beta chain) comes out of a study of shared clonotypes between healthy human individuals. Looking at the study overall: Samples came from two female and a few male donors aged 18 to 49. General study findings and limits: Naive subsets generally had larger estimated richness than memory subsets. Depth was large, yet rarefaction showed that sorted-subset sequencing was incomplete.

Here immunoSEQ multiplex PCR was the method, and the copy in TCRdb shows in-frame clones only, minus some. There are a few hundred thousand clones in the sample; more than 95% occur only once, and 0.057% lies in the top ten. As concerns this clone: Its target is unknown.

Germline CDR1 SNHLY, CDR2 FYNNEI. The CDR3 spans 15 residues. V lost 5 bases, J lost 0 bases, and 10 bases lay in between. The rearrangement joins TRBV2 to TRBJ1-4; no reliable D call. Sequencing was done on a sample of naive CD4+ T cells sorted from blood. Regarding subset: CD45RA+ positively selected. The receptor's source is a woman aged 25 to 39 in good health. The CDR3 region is CASSYGGATNEKLFF. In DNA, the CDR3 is TGTGCCAGCAGTTACGGCGGGGCAACTAATGAAAAACTGTTTTTT.